This T cell receptor (beta chain) was captured in a study of CXCR3-negative and CXCR3-positive naive CD8 T cells. The study, taken as a whole, reports: Relative to CXCR3-negative naive cells, CXCR3-positive naive cells had more hydrophobic TRB CDR3s.

In preparing the TRB cDNA libraries, 5' RACE with UMI labels was used. TCRdb re-called the 5' RACE reads, yielding one record per CDR3 amino acid sequence without DNA. The table for this sample gives roughly 110,000 distinct CDR3 sequences. Regarding this clonotype: Its specificity is not known.

The CDR3 is 13 amino acids. In germline, CDR1 is LNHDA, CDR2 SQIVND (reference sequence). This sequence originates from a human donor in good health. Some clones in this sample may be carry-over from other donors' samples. Sequencing was carried out using naive CXCR3+ CD8+ T cells from blood. The subset denotes: CD45RO-CCR7+CD27+CD95- naive CD8+ T cells expressing CXCR3 (TNR3+). This chain links TRBV19 with TRBJ2-7. The CDR3 reads CASSITSTAEQYF.